The subject of this entry is one T cell receptor (beta chain). The sample comes from a study of OX40 agonist ivuxolimab in advanced cancers. Study at large: Averaging roughly 60 years in age, with a range of about 23 to 79, the cohort was approximately 84% male.

Sampled blood was obtained at baseline, cycle 4 day 1, and cycle 7 day 1. The repertoire was sequenced with immunoSEQ multiplex PCR; TCRdb's copy has only in-frame clones and lacks some. The profile shows about 23,000 clones, around four fifths of them singletons. CDR1 and CDR2 (germline): SGDLS, YYNGEE. The CDR3 has 14 residues. V dropped 0 bases and J dropped 2 bases, with 9 bases sitting between them. V usage is TRBV9 and J usage is TRBJ2-7, with a tentative D call TRBD2 (5 bases). Specimen: CD4+ or CD8+ T cells sorted from blood, collected in a trial of the OX40 agonist ivuxolimab. The sequence was obtained from an adult with an advanced solid tumor such as melanoma, head and neck, liver or kidney cancer. CDR3 bases: TGTGCCAGCAGCGTAGGTGGAGGAACCTACGAGCAGTACTTC. This gives the protein CASSVGGGTYEQYF. Supplemented by reference TRBV9 and TRBJ2-7, the full variable domain reads DSGVTQTPKHLITATGQRVTLRCSPRSGDLSVYWYQQSLDQGLQFLIQYYNGEERAKGNILERFSAQQFPDLHSELNLSSLELGDSALYFCASSVGGGTYEQYFGPGTRLTVT.